This T cell receptor beta chain was profiled in a study of OX40 agonist ivuxolimab in advanced cancers. The wider study: Previous treatment with anti-PD-1, anti-PD-L1 or anti-CTLA-4 therapy was allowed; about 40% had received some.

Study-wide results and caveats: There were, on average, more expanded clones in CD8+ T cells than in CD4+. Partial responders dosed at 0.1-3.0 mg/kg displayed clonal expansion ranking among the lowest. Some patients who did not respond also had low normalized T-cell clonal expansion.

TCRdb keeps only in-frame clones here, not all; method: immunoSEQ multiplex PCR. The table lists 60,000 or so clones, just under 90% of them singletons. Points on this clone: The target antigen is unknown.

The germline gives CDR1 SGDLS, CDR2 YYNGEE. The CDR3 is made up of 21 amino acids. V lost 0 bases, J lost 3 bases, and 31 bases lay in between. The TCR sequence derives from an adult with an advanced solid tumor such as melanoma, head and neck, liver or kidney cancer. Sequencing was performed on CD4+ or CD8+ T cells sorted from blood, taken in a trial of the OX40 agonist ivuxolimab. The chain joins TRBV9 to TRBJ2-7, with D perhaps TRBD2 (5 bases). In nucleotides, the CDR3 is TGTGCCAGCAGCGTAGAGGGAGTTGAGAGTCAGGCCCCGGCCGGGTACTACGAGCAGTACTTC. This codes for CASSVEGVESQAPAGYYEQYF. Complete variable domain (other parts from reference TRBV9 and TRBJ2-7): DSGVTQTPKHLITATGQRVTLRCSPRSGDLSVYWYQQSLDQGLQFLIQYYNGEERAKGNILERFSAQQFPDLHSELNLSSLELGDSALYFCASSVEGVESQAPAGYYEQYFGPGTRLTVT.